This entry lists 26 T cell receptor beta chains sequenced from one sample in a study of cytomegalovirus exposure and HLA in healthy donors. Generated by immunoSEQ multiplex PCR, the TCRdb table keeps only in-frame clones and is missing some. In the table there are some 110,000 clones, around 89% of which are singletons. The sequencing sample was made of PBMCs. The source is a woman younger than 30 in good health and CMV-seropositive.

This clone was observed a single time. The chain is built from TRBV28 and TRBJ1-5, with TRBD1 matching 10 bases. CDR1 and CDR2 from the germline V gene are MDHEN and SYDVKM. The CDR3 consists of 18 residues. J gave up 5 bases and V 2 bases, and 12 bases lay outside the gene matches. CDR3 nucleotides: TGTGCCAGCAGTTTAATAGTGGTAGGGGGACAGGGGTATCAGCCCCAGCATTTT. Protein: CASSLIVVGGQGYQPQHF. The full variable domain, its missing parts supplied by reference TRBV28 and TRBJ1-5, is DVKVTQSSRYLVKRTGEKVFLECVQDMDHENMFWYRQDPGLGLRLIYFSYDVKMKEKGDIPEGYSVSREKKERFSLILESASTNQTSMYLCASSLIVVGGQGYQPQHFGDGTRLSIL.

J is TRBJ2-7 and V is TRBV2, with TRBD2 as a possible D gene (6 bases). CDR3 length equals 13 residues. Trimming took off 8 bases at V and 0 bases at J, with 11 bases between the two ends. CDR1 is SNHLY, CDR2 FYNNEI, per germline. The CDR3 nucleotides are TGTGCCAGCCATAGGGACTCCTCCTACGAGCAGTACTTC. Translating it yields CASHRDSSYEQYF. Using reference TRBV2 and TRBJ2-7 for the parts outside the CDR3, the full variable domain is EPEVTQTPSHQVTQMGQEVILRCVPISNHLYFYWYRQILGQKVEFLVSFYNNEISEKSEIFDDQFSVERPDGSNFTLKIRSTKLEDSAMYFCASHRDSSYEQYFGPGTRLTVT.

The rearrangement uses TRBV28 and TRBJ2-1; tentatively, D is TRBD2 (7 bases). V was clipped by 7 bases and J by 1 base, with 17 bases between them. Germline CDR1 MDHEN, CDR2 SYDVKM. The CDR3 runs to 16 residues. CDR3 sequence (DNA): TGTGCCAGCATGAGTCGTCGGGGGGCGTCCTACAATGAGCAGTTCTTC. Its translation is CASMSRRGASYNEQFF.

Only one count was recorded for this clone. This chain links TRBV2 with TRBJ2-7, with 11 bases matching TRBD1. CDR3 length: 15 residues. Germline V gene lookup returns CDR1 SNHLY and CDR2 FYNNEI. The V segment lost 8 bases and the J segment 2 bases; nucleotides outside the gene matches: 8. The CDR3 spells CASFDPGQGAYEQYF. As DNA, the CDR3 is TGTGCCAGCTTTGATCCGGGACAGGGGGCCTACGAGCAGTACTTC.

This clone was counted between two and nine times. In nucleotides, the CDR3 is TGCGCCAGCAGCCATCCCCCCGGAGGACGGTCGGAAGCTTTCTTT. Its translation is CASSHPPGGRSEAFF. The rearrangement links TRBV4-1 to TRBJ1-1; D unresolved. Germline V lookup: CDR1 MGHRA, CDR2 YSYEKL. The CDR3 consists of 15 residues. V was cut by 3 bases and J by 8 bases, with 19 bases left in between.

The chain employs TRBV19 and TRBJ2-7; a possible D gene is TRBD1 (5 bases). There are 16 residues in the CDR3. CDR1 LNHDA and CDR2 SQIVND come from the germline V gene (reference sequence). V lost 4 bases to trimming and J lost 1 base, with 17 bases between them. This chain's CDR3 is CASSTQYGALSYEQYF. CDR3 DNA: TGTGCCAGTAGTACCCAATATGGGGCCCTTTCCTACGAGCAGTACTTC.

The chain links TRBV19 to TRBJ1-5; D may be TRBD1 (6 bases). The CDR3 totals 17 residues. Germline V gene sequence: CDR1 LNHDA, CDR2 SQIVND (reference sequence). Trimming took off 4 bases at V and 0 bases at J, with 16 bases between the two ends. CDR3 loop: CASSKTGQLNSNQPQHF. For the CDR3, the DNA is TGTGCCAGTAGTAAAACGGGACAACTTAATAGCAATCAGCCCCAGCATTTT. The full variable domain, in which reference TRBV19 and TRBJ1-5 provide the parts outside the CDR3, is DGGITQSPKYLFRKEGQNVTLSCEQNLNHDAMYWYRQDPGQGLRLIYYSQIVNDFQKGDIAEGYSVSREKKESFPLTVTSAQKNPTAFYLCASSKTGQLNSNQPQHFGDGTRLSIL.

CDR3 amino acids: CASSYSRDTNYGYTF. The DNA for the CDR3 is TGTGCCAGCAGTTACTCCCGGGACACTAACTATGGCTACACCTTC. V gene TRBV6-5 combines with J gene TRBJ1-2; D might be TRBD1 (6 bases). This CDR3 region has 15 residues. Trimming took off 0 bases at V and 0 bases at J, with 8 bases between the two ends. Germline V gene lookup returns CDR1 MNHEY and CDR2 SVGAGI.

The V and J genes are TRBV28 and TRBJ2-1, with D tentatively TRBD2 (5 bases). Germline CDR1 and CDR2: MDHEN and SYDVKM. V dropped 6 bases and J dropped 5 bases, with 17 bases sitting between them. CDR3 length equals 15 residues. The CDR3, as DNA: TGTGCCAGCAGCAGCCCGTTTGAGGGAGACAATGAGCAGTTCTTC. It encodes CASSSPFEGDNEQFF.

V is TRBV2 and J is TRBJ2-3; possibly TRBD1 for D (5 bases). The CDR3 is 14 amino acids. Trimming removed 7 bases from V and 4 bases from J, with 15 bases in between. CDR1 and CDR2 (germline): SNHLY, FYNNEI. CDR3 sequence: CASKFRQGSDTQYF. The DNA of the CDR3 is TGTGCCAGCAAATTTCGGCAGGGATCAGATACGCAGTATTTT.

The chain is built from TRBV2 and TRBJ2-3; 9 bases fit TRBD1. The V segment lost 5 bases and the J segment 2 bases; nucleotides outside the gene matches: 2. Germline V gene sequence: CDR1 SNHLY, CDR2 FYNNEI. The CDR3 is made up of 14 amino acids. As DNA, the CDR3 is TGTGCCAGCAGTTCACAGGGGGCCACAGATACGCAGTATTTT. Translating it yields CASSSQGATDTQYF.

The genes are TRBV14 and TRBJ2-1; TRBD2 agrees at 11 bases. J gave up 5 bases and V 1 base, and 10 bases lay outside the gene matches. The germline V gene has CDR1 SGHDN and CDR2 FVKESK. This CDR3 is built from 18 residues. The CDR3 nucleotides are TGTGCCAGCAGCCAAGTCTTTCTAGCGGGGGGCCCCGACAATGAGCAGTTCTTC. Residues: CASSQVFLAGGPDNEQFF.

The CDR3 loop is CASSPGQRATNEKLFF. The CDR3 nucleotides are TGTGCCAGCTCACCGGGACAGCGAGCAACTAATGAAAAACTGTTTTTT. This chain connects TRBV18 to TRBJ1-4; TRBD1 matches at 7 bases. Germline CDR1 reads KGHSH; CDR2 reads LQKENI. The CDR3 is made up of 16 amino acids. The V and J ends lost 3 bases and 0 bases, in that order; junction bases with no gene match: 4.

The chain uses TRBV7-8 and TRBJ1-3, with 8 bases aligning to TRBD1. The CDR3 totals 16 residues. V shed 1 base and J 4 bases; nucleotides not matched to a gene: 6. Germline V lookup: CDR1 SGHVS, CDR2 FQNEAQ. The CDR3 loop is CASSLGQGAIGNTIYF. As DNA, the CDR3 is TGTGCCAGCAGCTTAGGGCAGGGGGCGATAGGAAACACCATATATTTT.

This rearrangement joins TRBV9 to TRBJ2-3, with a possible D match to TRBD2 (7 bases). The CDR3 is 18 amino acids. Trimming shortened V by 1 base and J by 2 bases, and 20 bases separated the two germline ends. CDR1 and CDR2 (germline): SGDLS, YYNGEE. CDR3 nucleotides: TGTGCCAGCAGCGTAAATCCGGGGGGCGCCCTAATCACAGATACGCAGTATTTT. This translates into CASSVNPGGALITDTQYF.

The CDR3 coding sequence is TGTGCCAGCAGTTTAGGGACAGGGAGTGAAAAACTGTTTTTT. It yields the protein CASSLGTGSEKLFF. This chain joins TRBV28 and TRBJ1-4; 9 bases line up with TRBD1. The CDR3 totals 14 residues. After removal of 2 bases from V and 7 bases from J, the junction contained 2 bases not matched to a gene. Germline CDR1 MDHEN, CDR2 SYDVKM.

V and J are TRBV2 and TRBJ1-1; tentative D call: TRBD1 (5 bases). CDR1 is SNHLY and CDR2 is FYNNEI in the germline V gene. CDR3 length: 12 residues. The V end was cut by 6 bases, the J end by 3 bases, with 8 bases between. DNA for the CDR3: TGTGCCAGCAGGATACAGGACACTGAAGCTTTCTTT. Amino acids: CASRIQDTEAFF.

The genes are TRBV6-5 and TRBJ2-1; D perhaps matches TRBD1 (6 bases). The CDR3 extends over 15 amino acids. CDR1 and CDR2 (germline): MNHEY, SVGAGI. The V and J ends lost 4 bases and 5 bases respectively, with 15 bases between them. This chain's CDR3 is CASSFILGTHNEQFF. For the CDR3, the DNA is TGTGCCAGCAGTTTTATTTTGGGGACACACAATGAGCAGTTCTTC.

The V gene is TRBV27, the J gene TRBJ1-5; D is perhaps TRBD1 (5 bases). Trimming stripped 3 bases from V and 1 base from J, with 10 bases between. This CDR3 contains 15 residues. Germline V lookup: CDR1 MNHEY, CDR2 SMNVEV (reference sequence). CDR3 amino acids: CASSFGGGSNQPQHF. DNA of the CDR3: TGTGCCAGCAGTTTTGGGGGAGGAAGCAATCAGCCCCAGCATTTT.

This clone was seen just once. The chain employs TRBV25-1 and TRBJ1-4; D is ambiguous. Germline CDR1 MGHDK, CDR2 SYGVNS. V was clipped by 5 bases and J by 8 bases, with 18 bases between them. The CDR3 has 15 amino acids. CDR3 amino acids: CASSLEAGEGEKLFF. For the CDR3, the DNA is TGTGCCAGCAGTTTGGAGGCGGGTGAGGGAGAAAAACTGTTTTTT.

V is TRBV5-8 and J is TRBJ1-2; D remains unclear. V was shortened by 2 bases and J by 0 bases, with 11 bases between the two germline ends. This CDR3 is built from 15 residues. Germline assignment: CDR1 SGHTS and CDR2 YDEGEE. The CDR3 sequence: CASSFRAGTNYGYTF. The CDR3 DNA sequence: TGTGCCAGCAGCTTTAGGGCGGGAACTAACTATGGCTACACCTTC.

This clone was picked up a small number of times. The chain employs TRBV28 and TRBJ1-5; D call uncertain. This CDR3 is 13 amino acids long. V lost 6 bases and J 0 bases, leaving 6 bases between the germline ends. Germline V gene lookup returns CDR1 MDHEN and CDR2 SYDVKM. Here the CDR3 DNA reads TGTGCCAGCAGCTCCTATAGCAATCAGCCCCAGCATTTT. As protein: CASSSYSNQPQHF.

The gene calls are TRBV6-1 and TRBJ2-2, with 8 nucleotides matching TRBD1. With V trimmed by 6 bases and J by 9 bases, 6 bases remained unmatched. This CDR3 has 13 amino acids. Germline values: CDR1 MNHNS, CDR2 SASEGT. The CDR3 loop is CASRAGTGRELFF. The CDR3 coding sequence is TGTGCCAGCAGGGCCGGGACAGGCAGGGAGCTGTTTTTT.

The sample holds one count of this clone. J is TRBJ2-5 and V is TRBV5-4; D not certain. The CDR3 runs to 14 residues. V was trimmed by 0 bases and J by 4 bases, leaving 10 bases between them. CDR1 is SGHNT, CDR2 YYREEE, per germline (reference sequence). The CDR3 loop reads CASSLDGTGETQYF. The CDR3 region has the DNA TGTGCCAGCAGCTTGGACGGAACGGGAGAGACCCAGTACTTC.

This chain links TRBV10-3 with TRBJ1-5; 10 bases are shared with TRBD1. Germline V gene lookup returns CDR1 ENHRY and CDR2 SYGVKD. The V and J ends lost 2 bases and 2 bases, in that order; junction bases with no gene match: 0. The CDR3 totals 15 residues. CDR3: CAISEGTGGNQPQHF. Here the CDR3 DNA reads TGTGCCATCAGTGAGGGGACAGGGGGCAATCAGCCCCAGCATTTT.

The chain recombines TRBV9 with TRBJ2-2; 10 bases match TRBD2. The germline gives CDR1 SGDLS, CDR2 YYNGEE. V lost 4 bases to trimming and J lost 3 bases; unmatched junction nucleotides: 3. The CDR3 is 15 residues long. CDR3 DNA: TGTGCCAGCAGCTTACTAGCGGGGTACACCGGGGAGCTGTTTTTT. Its translation is CASSLLAGYTGELFF.